This T cell receptor (beta chain) originates from a study of T cell responses to AZD1222 COVID-19 vaccine. This CDR3 region has 14 residues. Germline CDR1 and CDR2: WSHSY and SAAADI. V dropped 5 bases and J dropped 3 bases, with 13 bases sitting between them. General study findings and limits: Recipients of AZD1222 seropositive at baseline numbered only 6 or 7. Recipients of two AZD1222 doses showed rising Spike-specific TCR breadth and depth. White British donors predominated, females outnumbered males, and clonal diversity was possibly underestimated.

Some clones are missing from TCRdb's copy, which holds only in-frame ones; the method was immunoSEQ multiplex PCR. The data show 120,000 to 150,000 clones, with about 86% seen just once and 5.1% held by the top ten. Note on this clone: Its antigen is not known.

The specimen was peripheral blood, collected 28 days after the second AZD1222 dose. The V gene is TRBV10-2, the J gene TRBJ1-1; a possible D gene is TRBD1 (6 bases). This clonotype originated in an adult who received the AZD1222 COVID-19 vaccine. CDR3 sequence (DNA): TGCGCCAGCAGTTGGGGGGGCGTAGACACTGAAGCTTTCTTT. Translation: CASSWGGVDTEAFF.